These T cell receptor beta chains were read from a single sample in a study of T cells in Graves' hyperthyroidism and ophthalmopathy. In TCRdb, the multiplex PCR reads were re-called with MiXCR into one record per CDR3 protein. The profile shows 600,000 to 800,000 distinct CDR3 sequences, roughly a third of them singletons. Sequences were obtained from blood. These receptors were obtained from a woman in her 40s with Graves' hyperthyroidism. CDR3s include the opening cysteine and the closing phenylalanine or tryptophan. D genes are given only for firm matches. Clone size appears in some rows only: once, few, many, or a class for an expanded clone.

TRBV4-3	15	.	few	TRBJ2-7	TGCGCCAGCAGCCAAGTGTTAGAAGGGGTCTACGAGCAGTACTTC	CASSQVLEGVYEQYF
TRBV4-3	18	TRBD2	.	TRBJ2-7	TGCGCCAGCAGCCAAGACGTAAGAATCGGCGGGAGCTCCTACGAGCAGTACTTC	CASSQDVRIGGSSYEQYF
TRBV19	17	.	few	TRBJ1-5	TGTGCCAGTACGGGAGGAGATTGGGGATATAGCAATCAGCCCCAGCATTTT	CASTGGDWGYSNQPQHF
TRBV19	11	.	few	TRBJ1-1	TGTGCCAGTAGGACAAGATCTGAAGCTTTCTTT	CASRTRSEAFF
TRBV12-3/TRBV12-4	14	TRBD1	many	TRBJ2-7	TGTGCCAGCAGTCCACAGGGGGCGATTTTCGAGCAGTACTTC	CASSPQGAIFEQYF
TRBV7-7	13	TRBD1	many	TRBJ2-2	TGTGCTAGCAGCTTTCCAGGGGGCGGGGAGCTGTTTTTT	CASSFPGGGELFF
TRBV28	13	.	.	TRBJ1-5	TGTGCCAGCAGTGAACAAGGACAGCAAAGTTTACATTTT	CASSEQGQQSLHF
TRBV19	16	TRBD1	.	TRBJ1-5	TGTGCCTGGAGTCCTCAAGGGGACAGGTCCAATCAGCCCCAGCATTTT	CAWSPQGDRSNQPQHF
TRBV24-1	15	.	many	TRBJ2-5	TGTGCCACCAGTGGCGCAGGGGTTCGTCGAGAGACCCAGTACTTC	CATSGAGVRRETQYF
TRBV11-2	12	.	few	TRBJ1-1	TGTGCCAGCAGCTTAGTACCATACCAGGCTTTCTTT	CASSLVPYQAFF
TRBV6-5	12	.	.	TRBJ2-2	TGTGCCAGCAGCCCTATCCCCGGGGAGCTGTTTTTT	CASSPIPGELFF
TRBV7-9	20	TRBD1	.	TRBJ2-5	TGTGCCAGCAGCCCATCATATAGTAGGACAGGGGGTGTTTTCCAAGAGACCCAGTACTTC	CASSPSYSRTGGVFQETQYF
TRBV6-1	16	TRBD1	few	TRBJ1-5	TGTGCCAGCAGTAAGGAGGGACAGGGGATGAATCAGCCCCAGCATTTT	CASSKEGQGMNQPQHF
TRBV10-3	15	.	.	TRBJ2-3	TGTGCCATCAGTGAGTCTAGGGCCGGCTCAGATACGCAGTGTTTT	CAISESRAGSDTQCF
TRBV20-1	14	TRBD1	many	TRBJ1-4	TGCAGTGCTACCAGACAGGGCGATAATGAAAAACTGTTTTTT	CSATRQGDNEKLFF
TRBV10-3	16	.	many	TRBJ1-2	TGTGCCATCAGTGCCACAACGGGGGGGGCAACTTATGGCTACACCTTC	CAISATTGGATYGYTF
TRBV20-1	12	.	.	TRBJ1-1	TGCAGTGCTAGCCCAGCCGGCACTGAAGCTTTCTTT	CSASPAGTEAFF
TRBV2	13	.	.	TRBJ1-3	TGTGCCAGCTCACCCGGACGAGAAAACACCATATATTTT	CASSPGRENTIYF
TRBV7-9	15	.	many	TRBJ1-6	TGTGCCAGCAGCCGTGACGGAAGATATAATTCACCCCTCCACTTT	CASSRDGRYNSPLHF
TRBV14	13	.	.	TRBJ2-7	TGTGCCAGCAGGAAATTCGGATCGGGGGAGCAGTACTTC	CASRKFGSGEQYF
TRBV20-1	9	.	.	TRBJ1-1	TGCAGTGCCACCACTGAAGCTTTCTTT	CSATTEAFF
TRBV7-2	17	TRBD1	few	TRBJ1-6	TGTGCCAGCAGCGGGGGGACGGGACAGCCGTATAATTCACCCCTCCACTTT	CASSGGTGQPYNSPLHF
TRBV10-2	16	.	many	TRBJ2-5	TGCGCCAGCCAGGAACCAGTATGGCAGGGACTAGAGACCCAGTACTTC	CASQEPVWQGLETQYF
TRBV11-2	14	.	few	TRBJ2-5	TGTGCCAGCAGCCCAGAAATGGCCCAAGAGACCCAGTACTTC	CASSPEMAQETQYF
TRBV5-5	13	.	.	TRBJ1-1	TGTGCCAGCAGCTTCGCAGAGGACACTGAAGCTTTCTTT	CASSFAEDTEAFF
TRBV10-2	13	TRBD1	many	TRBJ2-2	TGCGCCAGCGACAGGGGGAACACCGGGGAGCTGTTTTTT	CASDRGNTGELFF
TRBV7-3	16	.	once	TRBJ2-6	TGTGCCAGCAGTTTATCGTCCTTCTCTGGGACCAACGTCCTGACTTTC	CASSLSSFSGTNVLTF
TRBV6-5	16	TRBD2	.	TRBJ2-2	TGTGCCAGCAGTTACTTGACTAGCGGGACCGCCGGGGAGCTGTTTTTT	CASSYLTSGTAGELFF
TRBV20-1	13	.	once	TRBJ2-7	TGCAGTGCTACCGGGGGTCCCTACCACGAGCAGTACTTC	CSATGGPYHEQYF
TRBV7-8	15	TRBD1	few	TRBJ2-2	TGTGCCAGTACACAGGGACAGACGAACACCGGGGAGCTGTTTTTT	CASTQGQTNTGELFF
TRBV9	11	TRBD1	many	TRBJ1-1	TGTGCCAGCGCGAGGGGGCCTGAAGCTTTCTTT	CASARGPEAFF
TRBV10-2	14	.	few	TRBJ1-2	TGCGCCAGCAGTGATAGGTTAATGGATTCAGGCTACACCTTC	CASSDRLMDSGYTF
TRBV7-3	17	TRBD1	few	TRBJ2-1	TGTGCCAGCAGCCCGGGGACAGGGATAACGTCCTACAATGAGCAGTTCTTC	CASSPGTGITSYNEQFF
TRBV10-1	15	TRBD2	once	TRBJ2-5	TGCGCCAGCAGTGAGGCGGGGGGCGCAGGGGAGACCCAGTACTTC	CASSEAGGAGETQYF
TRBV13	13	.	.	TRBJ1-1	TGTGCCAGCGGACGAAGAGTGAACACTGAAGCTTTCTTT	CASGRRVNTEAFF
TRBV7-9	16	TRBD2	many	TRBJ2-5	TGTGCCAGCAGCGGAACTAGCGGGGGGGCGAGGGAGACCCAGTACTTC	CASSGTSGGARETQYF
TRBV13	16	.	few	TRBJ1-5	TGTGCCAGCAGCTCCATGGACAGTTATAGCAATCAGCCCCAGCATTTT	CASSSMDSYSNQPQHF
TRBV29-1	15	TRBD1	few	TRBJ1-4	TGCAGCGTTGAAGAATGGACAGGGGTACGGGAAAAACTGTTTTTT	CSVEEWTGVREKLFF
TRBV10-3	15	.	.	TRBJ1-2	TGTGCCATCAGCGCCACGACAGGTACTAACTATGGCTACACCTTC	CAISATTGTNYGYTF